This T cell receptor (beta chain) appears in the sequencing data of a study of OX40 agonist ivuxolimab in advanced cancers. Background on the whole study: Ivuxolimab, which targeted the costimulatory receptor OX40 (CD134), was an agonistic, fully human IgG2 monoclonal antibody. The paper covers the monotherapy dose-escalation part of the phase I ivuxolimab trial, which included N ≈ 50 patients. The purpose of peripheral TCRbeta sequencing was to test whether ivuxolimab changed TCR sequence diversity and led to clonal T-cell expansion. Of the 50 to 55 patients in dose escalation, about 20 had hepatocellular carcinoma, approximately 15 had melanoma, 9 had renal cell carcinoma and 9 had head and neck cancer. Three dose-escalation patients achieved partial responses, one with hepatocellular carcinoma and two with cutaneous melanoma. The dose-escalation cohort was about 83% male with a mean age of approximately 60 years, ranging from about 23 to 85. Patients were allowed to have had prior anti-PD-1, anti-PD-L1 or anti-CTLA-4 therapy, and approximately 40% of the dose-escalation patients had been treated with checkpoint inhibitors. Intravenous ivuxolimab was administered to patients every 2 weeks at six dose levels: 0.01, 0.1, 0.3, 1.5, 3 and 10 mg/kg.

The trial excluded patients who had a history of autoimmune disease or were on systemic immunosuppression. Peripheral blood for TCR sequencing was collected from all dose cohorts at baseline, on cycle 4 day 1, and on cycle 7 day 1. Samples were obtained from an open-label, multicenter, first-in-human phase I dose-escalation trial of ivuxolimab. Adults with locally advanced or metastatic melanoma, renal cell carcinoma, hepatocellular carcinoma or head and neck squamous cell carcinoma were enrolled in the trial. Before TCR sequencing, CD4+ T cells and CD8+ T cells were sorted from peripheral blood as separate populations. Genomic DNA was isolated from the sorted cells so that the TCRbeta CDR3 region could be sequenced. The immunoSEQ Assay was used to sequence the TCRbeta CDR3 regions. TCRdb limited this immuneACCESS table to in-frame rearrangements with V and J called. A share of clones is missing; checked studies link under half to unresolved V genes, and the rest is unexplained. The sample table records more than 30,000 clones; about 88% of these occur just once. The ten largest clones take up around 2.4% of the sample.

With respect to this clone: The clone's antigen remains unknown. Nothing much larger sits one base from this clone, and base qualities are not available.

Overall results and qualifications from the work: At doses of 0.1 to 3.0 mg/kg, clonal expansion of both CD4+ and CD8+ blood T cells was observed from baseline to week 6. In the 0.1-3.0 mg/kg groups, partial responders were among the patients with the lowest normalized peripheral clonal expansion, particularly in CD8+ T cells. Low levels of normalized T-cell clonal expansion were also shown by some nonresponding patients. On average, CD8+ T cells showed more expanded clones than CD4+ T cells after ivuxolimab. Which antigens the clonally expanded peripheral T cells were specific for was not determined.

CDR1 and CDR2, looked up from the germline V gene (reference sequence), are LNHDA and SQIVND. Trimming at the junction amounts to 4 bases on V and 0 bases on J, and the germline ends lie 9 bases apart. The CDR3, from cysteine to phenylalanine, totals 15 residues. Only the CDR3 portion is preserved as DNA: 45 bases, with reading frame beginning at the first base. The TCR originated in an adult with an advanced solid tumor such as melanoma, head and neck, liver or kidney cancer. The sample in question was CD4+ or CD8+ T cells sorted from blood, obtained in a trial of the OX40 agonist ivuxolimab. This receptor chain uses TRBV19 and TRBJ1-4, with the D gene call left open. The CDR3 sequence is CASSTAEATNEKLFF. The DNA reads as follows: TGTGCCAGTAGTACTGCCGAGGCAACTAATGAAAAACTGTTTTTT.